The clone carrying this T cell receptor beta chain has at least ten counts. Its matching antigen is unknown. The source of the sample is a study of T cells in Graves' hyperthyroidism and ophthalmopathy. Overall study context: Peripheral blood was secured at the point of initial diagnosis, before any treatment.

The authors obtained PBMCs from over 8.5 ml of fresh peripheral blood. It was RNA transcripts that yielded the amplified TCR beta CDR3 regions. Using the HTBI primer set, a first-round RT-PCR was run on the TCR CDR3. TCRdb used MiXCR to reprocess the multiplex PCR reads, holding one entry per CDR3 protein. The table has almost 350,000 distinct CDR3 sequences, around 18% seen once; the top ten hold about 14%. General study findings and limits: Among thyroid clonotypes expanded above 0.001, most also appeared in blood. In validation, the model predicted ophthalmopathy. These predictions came a median roughly 7.1 months before onset.

The CDR3 runs to 14 residues. CDR1 is MNHNS and CDR2 is SASEGT in the germline V gene. The J segment lost 7 bases and the V segment lost 0 bases, leaving 5 bases of the junction unmatched. Material for sequencing was blood. The receptor was derived from a woman in her 40s with Graves' ophthalmopathy. The rearrangement links TRBV6-1 to TRBJ1-1; 7 nucleotides match TRBD1. The CDR3 reads CASSEARQGIEAFF. The CDR3 DNA reads as TGTGCCAGCAGTGAAGCGCGACAGGGAATTGAAGCTTTCTTT.